A single sample gave rise to the 5 T cell receptor beta chains below, sequenced in a study of T cells after posttransplantation cyclophosphamide. TCRdb's copy holds only in-frame clones and misses some; the assay was immunoSEQ multiplex PCR. In total the sample includes over 10,000 clones, none of them seen once. Cyclophosphamide on days +3 and +4 followed busulfan-fludarabine conditioning and a marrow graft. Sequenced here: PBMCs, sampled after allogeneic stem cell transplant with posttransplant cyclophosphamide. The receptor source for this set is a female patient in her 40s who received an allogeneic stem cell transplant from an unrelated donor, was CMV-positive, and had acute GVHD only. Some T cells here may be from the graft donor.

This clone was counted many times. The chain couples TRBV7-2 to TRBJ2-5; 8 nucleotides line up with TRBD1. The germline gives CDR1 SGHTA, CDR2 FQGNSA. The CDR3 is 14 amino acids. The ends lost 5 bases at V and 2 bases at J; junction bases unmatched: 4. Here the CDR3 reads CASSTNRGQETQYF. CDR3 nucleotide sequence: TGTGCCAGCAGCACAAACAGGGGGCAAGAGACCCAGTACTTC.

This clone was picked up many times. This sequence joins TRBV27 and TRBJ2-1; D is undetermined. The CDR3 spans 14 residues. The V end lost 2 bases, the J end lost 0 bases, and 5 bases lay between the germline ends. Germline CDR1 is MNHEY and CDR2 is SMNVEV (reference sequence). The CDR3 DNA is TGTGCCAGCAGTTTAGGGCACTCCTACAATGAGCAGTTCTTC. This sequence encodes CASSLGHSYNEQFF.

The sample holds many counts of this clone. This chain uses TRBV4-2 with TRBJ1-2; D remains unclear. V was trimmed by 1 base and J by 8 bases, leaving 14 bases between them. The CDR3 spans 14 residues. From germline, CDR1 is LGHNA and CDR2 YNFKEQ. Here the CDR3 DNA reads TGTGCCAGCAGCCAAGCTCAGAGGTCGCACGGCTACACCTTC. It codes for CASSQAQRSHGYTF.

This clone occurred many times. The CDR3 sequence: CATSRDGTGGVEKLFF. CDR3 bases: TGTGCCACCAGCAGAGATGGGACAGGGGGGGTTGAAAAACTGTTTTTT. V usage is TRBV15 and J usage is TRBJ1-4; 11 bases are shared with TRBD1. CDR3 length equals 16 residues. Germline V gene data show CDR1 as LNHNV and CDR2 as YYDKDF (reference sequence). The junction had 4 bases not matched to a gene; V was cut back by 0 bases and J by 7 bases.

This clone was counted many times. The rearrangement joins TRBV4-3 to TRBJ2-1; D ambiguous. The V end lost 5 bases, the J end lost 3 bases, and 8 bases lay between the germline ends. This CDR3 has 13 residues. Looked up from germline, CDR1 is LGHNA and CDR2 is YSLEER. CDR3 coding DNA: TGCGCCAGCAGCTCTCGTATCTACAATGAGCAGTTCTTC. As protein: CASSSRIYNEQFF.